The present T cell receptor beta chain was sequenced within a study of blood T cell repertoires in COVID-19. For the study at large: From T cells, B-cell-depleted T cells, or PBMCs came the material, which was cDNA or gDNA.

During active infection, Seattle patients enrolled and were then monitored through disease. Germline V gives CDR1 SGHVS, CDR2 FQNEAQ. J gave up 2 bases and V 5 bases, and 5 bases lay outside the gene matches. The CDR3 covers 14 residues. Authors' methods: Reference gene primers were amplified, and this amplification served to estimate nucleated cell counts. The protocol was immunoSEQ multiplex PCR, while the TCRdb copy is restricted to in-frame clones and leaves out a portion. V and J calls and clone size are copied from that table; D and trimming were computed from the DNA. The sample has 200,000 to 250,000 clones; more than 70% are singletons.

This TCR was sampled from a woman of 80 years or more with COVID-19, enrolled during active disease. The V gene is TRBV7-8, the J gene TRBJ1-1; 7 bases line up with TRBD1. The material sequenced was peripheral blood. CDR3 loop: CASSPRGPNTEAFF. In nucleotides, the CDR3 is TGTGCCAGCAGCCCGAGGGGGCCCAACACTGAAGCTTTCTTT.